This TCR beta chain was captured by sequencing in a study of cytomegalovirus exposure and HLA in healthy donors. The study, taken as a whole, reports: Near-uniform donor sequencing depth was presumed by presence/absence analyses. Rarity held for most TCR sequences, but there were some public TCRs that occurred in many donors.

Notes on this clone: Its antigen is unknown.

The CDR3 spans 21 residues. Trimming took 4 bases from V and 2 from J; bases not matched to a gene: 27. Germline V lookup: CDR1 GTSNPN, CDR2 SVGIG (reference sequence). The PCR employed 60 Vbeta primers together with 13 Jbeta primers. Assay: immunoSEQ multiplex PCR; the TCRdb copy retains only in-frame clones and omits some. This sample has 95,000 to 110,000 clones, with 73% found just once. The receptor was isolated from a man younger than 40 in good health and CMV-seronegative. Sequenced: PBMCs. This rearrangement joins TRBV30 to TRBJ2-7; 9 bases line up with TRBD2. The DNA of the CDR3 is TGTGCCTGGACCCAAACTCTCCCGGGCGGTAATAGCGGGAGCGGTCCCTACGAGCAGTACTTC. Its protein product is CAWTQTLPGGNSGSGPYEQYF.